This T cell receptor beta chain was identified in a study of shared clonotypes between healthy human individuals. At the level of the study: The people who gave samples were a couple of women and three men aged 18 to 49. Broader study findings: Across subsets, estimated richness was generally greater for naive than for memory populations.

Note on this clone: Its antigen is undetermined.

Germline V gene lookup returns CDR1 LNHDA and CDR2 SQIVND (reference sequence). Trimming removed 3 bases at V and 0 bases at J, with 12 bases between. The CDR3 is made up of 16 amino acids. Some clones are missing from TCRdb's copy, which holds only in-frame ones; the method was immunoSEQ multiplex PCR. Seen here are 85,000 to 100,000 clones, 60% to 70% observed once, and the top ten hold approximately 53%. This receptor was identified in a man aged 25-45 years in good health. The sample was memory CD8+ T cells sorted from blood. Subset reported: CD45RO+ cells pooled with CCR7-negative TemRA cells. The chain uses TRBV19 and TRBJ1-3; D gene ambiguous. The CDR3 coding sequence is TGTGCCAGTAGTATTTGGCAGCTCAGCTCTGGAAACACCATATATTTT. As protein: CASSIWQLSSGNTIYF.